These 5 T cell receptor beta chains were all obtained from the same sample, sequenced in a study of T cell changes during pregnancy in multiple sclerosis. Libraries were prepared by immunoSEQ multiplex PCR; TCRdb keeps only in-frame clonotypes and omits some of them. The sample has around 110,000 clones, 80% to 95% seen once. The sample consisted of peripheral blood, taken in the third trimester of pregnancy. The origin of the receptors is a female donor with multiple sclerosis, enrolled in a pregnancy study.

DNA of the CDR3: TGCGCCAGCAGCTTAGGAGGGACAACTAATGAAAAACTGTTTTTT. It translates to CASSLGGTTNEKLFF. The genes are TRBV5-1 and TRBJ1-4; D ambiguous. The V end was cut by 2 bases, the J end by 0 bases, with 8 bases between. The CDR3 loop spans 15 amino acids. Germline loops: CDR1 SGHRS, CDR2 YFSETQ.

The rearrangement links TRBV14 to TRBJ2-1; 8 bases are a match to TRBD2. Germline CDR1 SGHDN, CDR2 FVKESK. Trimming at V came to 4 bases and at J to 0 bases, leaving 2 bases not matched to a gene. The CDR3 runs to 15 residues. Here the CDR3 DNA reads TGTGCCAGCAGCCTGGGGACTAGCTCCTACAATGAGCAGTTCTTC. This translates into CASSLGTSSYNEQFF. The full variable domain, completed using reference TRBV14 and TRBJ2-1, is EAGVTQFPSHSVIEKGQTVTLRCDPISGHDNLYWYRRVMGKEIKFLLHFVKESKQDESGMPNNRFLAERTGGTYSTLKVQPAELEDSGVYFCASSLGTSSYNEQFFGPGTRLTVL.

The chain employs TRBV19 and TRBJ2-1, with a possible D match to TRBD2 (5 bases). The CDR3 extends over 17 amino acids. V was pared by 1 base and J by 4 bases, with 17 bases between. The germline gives CDR1 LNHDA, CDR2 SQIVND (reference sequence). The CDR3 region is CASSIAAAPRRYNEQFF. In nucleotides, the CDR3 is TGTGCCAGTAGTATAGCGGCGGCTCCACGGAGGTACAATGAGCAGTTCTTC.

This chain connects TRBV19 to TRBJ1-5, with 7 bases matching TRBD1. Germline CDR1 LNHDA, CDR2 SQIVND (reference sequence). V lost 6 bases and J lost 7; bases outside the gene matches: 9. The CDR3 is made up of 14 amino acids. CDR3 sequence: CASRLYRGTQPQHF. CDR3 DNA: TGTGCCAGTAGACTATACAGGGGCACCCAGCCCCAGCATTTT. Full variable domain (missing parts from reference TRBV19 and TRBJ1-5): DGGITQSPKYLFRKEGQNVTLSCEQNLNHDAMYWYRQDPGQGLRLIYYSQIVNDFQKGDIAEGYSVSREKKESFPLTVTSAQKNPTAFYLCASRLYRGTQPQHFGDGTRLSIL.

The chain is built from TRBV4-2 and TRBJ2-1, with 7 bases matching TRBD2. J lost 1 base, V lost 0 bases, and 9 bases had no gene match. The CDR3 loop spans 18 amino acids. Germline loops: CDR1 LGHNA, CDR2 YNFKEQ. CDR3 in amino acids: CASSQDWDWRGSYNEQFF. CDR3 coding DNA: TGTGCCAGCAGCCAAGATTGGGACTGGCGGGGGTCCTACAATGAGCAGTTCTTC.